The clone carrying this T cell receptor beta chain turned up a few times. This sample stems from a study of T cells in Graves' hyperthyroidism and ophthalmopathy. Template material for amplifying TCR beta CDR3 regions consisted of RNA transcripts. Using the HTBI primer set, a first-round RT-PCR was run on the TCR CDR3. In TCRdb, the multiplex PCR reads were re-called with MiXCR into one record per CDR3 protein. This table has roughly 500,000 distinct CDR3 sequences, roughly 23% appearing once. Between the trimmed V and J ends, which lost 6 bases and 4 bases, there was a span of 13 bases. Germline V lookup: CDR1 LGHNT, CDR2 FRNRAP. This CDR3 comprises 14 residues.

Sequencing was carried out using blood. This clonotype was sampled from a woman aged 65 to 85 with Graves' ophthalmopathy. The rearrangement uses TRBV12-5 and TRBJ1-3; D remains unclear. The CDR3: CASGAVGVGNTIYF. Written as DNA, the CDR3 is TGTGCTAGTGGCGCCGTAGGAGTGGGAAACACCATATATTTT.